This T cell receptor (beta chain) comes out of a study of cytomegalovirus exposure and HLA in healthy donors. General study findings and limits: Confirmation in vitro established that a few CMV-associated chains were specific for CMV antigens. There were around 160 TCR beta chains listed as cytomegalovirus-associated.

V dropped 5 bases and J dropped 5; count of bases not matched to a gene: 8. In germline, CDR1 is SGHTA, CDR2 FQGNSA. The CDR3 totals 14 residues. A word on this clone: Its antigen is still unknown.

Profiled with immunoSEQ multiplex PCR; TCRdb holds only in-frame clones, not every one. The sample has 190,000 or so clones, 80% to 85% seen once. While the first cohort had 600 to 800 subjects, the donors belonged to the separate validation cohort of about 120 subjects. The source is a woman aged 18-29 years in good health and CMV-seropositive. The V gene is TRBV7-2, the J gene TRBJ1-1; the match to TRBD1 covers 7 bases. The sample consisted of PBMCs. The CDR3 reads CASSQDRVGTEAFF. The CDR3 nucleotides read TGTGCCAGCAGCCAAGACAGGGTGGGGACTGAAGCTTTCTTT.